Below are 29 T cell receptor beta chains sequenced from a single sample in a study of OX40 agonist ivuxolimab in advanced cancers. TCRdb's table, derived via immunoSEQ multiplex PCR, lists solely in-frame clones and lacks some. The data hold approximately 50,000 clones, with around 88% observed a single time. This material consisted of CD4+ or CD8+ T cells sorted from blood, taken in a trial of the OX40 agonist ivuxolimab. The receptor set was obtained from an adult with an advanced solid tumor such as melanoma, head and neck, liver or kidney cancer.

For this clone: This CDR3 is also generated by other DNA sequences in the sample. The chain combines TRBV29-1 with TRBJ2-2, with 7 bases fitting TRBD2. The CDR3 is 14 residues long. J lost 5 bases, V lost 4 bases, and 7 bases had no gene match. The V gene's germline CDR1 is SQVTM and CDR2 ANQGSEA. Here the CDR3 DNA reads TGCAGCGTTGGTCGCGGGGGAGGGACCGGGGAGCTGTTTTTT. Translation gives CSVGRGGGTGELFF.

The rearrangement uses TRBV5-1 and TRBJ2-7, with TRBD1 identical over 11 bases. The CDR3 contains 15 residues. CDR1 and CDR2 (germline): SGHRS, YFSETQ. After removal of 1 base from V and 3 bases from J, the junction contained 3 bases not matched to a gene. For the CDR3, the DNA is TGCGCCAGCAGCTTGCGGGGGACAGGGGGCTACGAGCAGTACTTC. Translated, it gives CASSLRGTGGYEQYF.

The chain combines TRBV5-1 with TRBJ1-1; 7 nucleotides line up with TRBD1. Germline assignment: CDR1 SGHRS and CDR2 YFSETQ. This CDR3 has 14 residues. V shed 2 bases, J shed 2 bases, and the junction held 3 bases outside the gene matches. In nucleotides, the CDR3 is TGCGCCAGCAGCTTCGGGACAGCCAACACTGAAGCTTTCTTT. This sequence encodes CASSFGTANTEAFF. Combining the CDR3 with reference TRBV5-1 and TRBJ1-1 gives the whole variable domain KAGVTQTPRYLIKTRGQQVTLSCSPISGHRSVSWYQQTPGQGLQFLFEYFSETQRNKGNFPGRFSGRQFSNSRSEMNVSTLELGDSALYLCASSFGTANTEAFFGQGTRLTVV.

J is TRBJ1-1 and V is TRBV10-3, with a possible D match to TRBD1 (5 bases). Germline V gene sequence: CDR1 ENHRY, CDR2 SYGVKD. The CDR3 sequence is 13 residues long. Trimming cost V 4 bases and J 6 bases, with 12 bases left between them. CDR3 nucleotide sequence: TGTGCCATCAGTGCGGTAGGGGTTGCTGAAGCTTTCTTT. It translates to CAISAVGVAEAFF.

This chain links TRBV28 with TRBJ2-7; the D gene is possibly TRBD1 (6 bases). CDR3 length: 14 residues. V dropped 3 bases and J dropped 2 bases, with 11 bases sitting between them. Germline loops: CDR1 MDHEN, CDR2 SYDVKM. The chain's CDR3 is CASSFRGFPYEQYF. CDR3 in DNA: TGTGCCAGCAGTTTTAGGGGGTTCCCCTACGAGCAGTACTTC.

For this clone: An end of the junction differs from the germline gene, which may be a read error. V is TRBV7-7 and J is TRBJ2-5; TRBD1 or TRBD2 may be the D gene (5 bases each). The CDR3 spans 13 residues. From germline, CDR1 is SSHAT and CDR2 FNYEAQ (reference sequence). CDR3 nucleotides: TGTGCTAGCAGTCGGGACCAGACCGGGACCCAGTACTTC. It yields the protein CASSRDQTGTQYF.

The chain has TRBV29-1 and TRBJ2-5; 12 bases are shared with TRBD2. The V segment lost 7 bases and the J segment 4 bases; nucleotides outside the gene matches: 4. CDR3 length equals 13 residues. Germline V gene lookup returns CDR1 SQVTM and CDR2 ANQGSEA. CDR3 coding DNA: TGCAGCGGGGGACTAGCGGGTGGAGAGACCCAGTACTTC. Amino acids: CSGGLAGGETQYF.

The rearrangement uses TRBV5-6 and TRBJ1-1; D remains unclear. There are 11 residues in the CDR3. V was clipped by 0 bases and J by 11 bases, with 8 bases between them. Germline lookup yields CDR1 SGHDT and CDR2 YYEEEE. This CDR3 is CASSLGGEAFF. CDR3 nucleotides: TGTGCCAGCAGCTTGGGCGGTGAGGCTTTCTTT.

V usage is TRBV5-4 and J usage is TRBJ1-2, with a tentative D call TRBD1 (5 bases). Trimming took off 4 bases at V and 5 bases at J, with 12 bases between the two ends. The CDR3 loop spans 13 amino acids. CDR1 is SGHNT and CDR2 is YYREEE in the germline V gene (reference sequence). The CDR3 nucleotides read TGTGCCAGCAGCCCCGGGACTCCTTATGGCTACACCTTC. Residues: CASSPGTPYGYTF.

V gene TRBV9 combines with J gene TRBJ2-2, with D maybe TRBD2 (6 bases). The germline V gene encodes CDR1 SGDLS and CDR2 YYNGEE. The ends were cut back, 1 base at V and 5 bases at J, with 9 bases in the middle. The CDR3 is 14 residues long. The CDR3 bases are TGTGCCAGCAGCGTACGGGCGGGAACCGGGGAGCTGTTTTTT. Translating it yields CASSVRAGTGELFF. Using reference TRBV9 and TRBJ2-2 for the parts outside the CDR3, the full variable domain is DSGVTQTPKHLITATGQRVTLRCSPRSGDLSVYWYQQSLDQGLQFLIQYYNGEERAKGNILERFSAQQFPDLHSELNLSSLELGDSALYFCASSVRAGTGELFFGEGSRLTVL.

This chain links TRBV7-3 with TRBJ2-7; 8 bases line up with TRBD2. V dropped 6 bases and J dropped 0; count of bases not matched to a gene: 13. CDR1 SGHTA and CDR2 FQGTGA come from the germline V gene. This CDR3 contains 17 residues. The CDR3 DNA sequence: TGTGCCAGCAGTCCCATCTCGGGAGGGCATAGCTCCTACGAGCAGTACTTC. Its translation is CASSPISGGHSSYEQYF.

This clone came up once. The V gene is TRBV28, the J gene TRBJ2-7; D might be TRBD1 or TRBD2, each matching 5 bases. This CDR3 spans 15 amino acids. Trimming took 5 bases from V and 3 from J, leaving 17 bases between them. Looked up from germline, CDR1 is MDHEN and CDR2 is SYDVKM. CDR3 amino acids: CASSLWGGFGYEQYF. CDR3 bases: TGTGCCAGCAGTCTGTGGGGCGGGTTTGGCTACGAGCAGTACTTC.

V is TRBV28 and J is TRBJ1-5; a weak D match, TRBD1 (6 bases). Germline V lookup: CDR1 MDHEN, CDR2 SYDVKM. CDR3 length: 13 amino acids. Deletions cut 4 bases from V and 5 bases from J, with 9 bases between. The CDR3 here is CASSYDRYQPQHF. CDR3 nucleotides: TGTGCCAGCAGTTACGACAGGTATCAGCCCCAGCATTTT.

The chain recombines TRBV5-1 with TRBJ2-1, with 9 nucleotides matching TRBD2. Germline trimming cut 4 bases from V and 1 base from J; bases unmatched to any gene: 6. The CDR3 is made up of 16 amino acids. Germline assignment: CDR1 SGHRS and CDR2 YFSETQ. The CDR3 DNA reads as TGCGCCAGCAGCCTCGGGACTAGCATTTCCTACAATGAGCAGTTCTTC. Its translation: CASSLGTSISYNEQFF.

J is TRBJ2-2 and V is TRBV19; D gene unclear. This CDR3 spans 15 amino acids. Looked up from germline, CDR1 is LNHDA and CDR2 is SQIVND (reference sequence). V was shortened by 4 bases and J by 1 base, with 10 bases between the two germline ends. CDR3 sequence reads: CASSRVRMNTGELFF. CDR3 nucleotide sequence: TGTGCCAGTAGTAGGGTCAGGATGAACACCGGGGAGCTGTTTTTT.

This chain uses TRBV10-3 with TRBJ2-3, with 8 bases identical to TRBD1. Germline trimming cut 4 bases from V and 3 bases from J; bases unmatched to any gene: 9. This CDR3 has 16 residues. Germline values: CDR1 ENHRY, CDR2 SYGVKD. The CDR3 DNA reads as TGTGCCATCAGTGGATCCGGGACAGGCATTACAGATACGCAGTATTTT. Translating gives CAISGSGTGITDTQYF.

V usage is TRBV18 and J usage is TRBJ1-1, with a possible D match to TRBD1 (6 bases). Trimming cost V 5 bases and J 4 bases, with 11 bases left between them. CDR1 and CDR2 from the germline V gene are KGHSH and LQKENI. The CDR3 loop spans 13 amino acids. Here the CDR3 reads CASSRKGGTEAFF. The CDR3 nucleotides read TGTGCCAGCTCAAGAAAGGGGGGCACTGAAGCTTTCTTT.

V is TRBV2 and J is TRBJ1-1; D unclear. Germline CDR1 reads SNHLY; CDR2 reads FYNNEI. V lost 4 bases to trimming and J lost 6 bases, with 18 bases between them. The CDR3 is 15 residues long. This CDR3 is CASSGLRVSWSEAFF. DNA for the CDR3: TGTGCCAGCAGTGGTTTAAGGGTCTCCTGGTCTGAAGCTTTCTTT.

The chain recombines TRBV28 with TRBJ1-2, with 11 nucleotides matching TRBD1. V trimming: 5 bases; J trimming: 8 bases; junction bases outside the gene matches: 4. The CDR3 spans 13 residues. Germline-derived CDR1 and CDR2 are MDHEN and SYDVKM. CDR3 nucleotide sequence: TGTGCCAGCAGTGGACAGGGGGCGTCCGGCTACACCTTC. It encodes CASSGQGASGYTF.

The gene calls are TRBV4-1 and TRBJ2-1, with TRBD2 as a possible D gene (5 bases). This CDR3 contains 14 residues. V was trimmed by 0 bases and J by 10 bases, leaving 13 bases between them. The germline gives CDR1 MGHRA, CDR2 YSYEKL. CDR3: CASSQDSTAGEQFF. CDR3 in DNA: TGCGCCAGCAGCCAAGATAGTACCGCGGGCGAGCAGTTCTTC.

The CDR3 here is CAWSPKRAGELFF. The CDR3 coding sequence is TGTGCCTGGTCGCCCAAACGGGCCGGGGAGCTGTTTTTT. The V gene is TRBV30, the J gene TRBJ2-2; unclear D gene. The germline V gene encodes CDR1 GTSNPN and CDR2 SVGIG (reference sequence). The ends were cut back, 5 bases at V and 6 bases at J, with 13 bases in the middle. This CDR3 spans 13 amino acids. Full variable domain (remainder filled in from reference TRBV30 and TRBJ2-2): SQTIHQWPATLVQPVGSPLSLECTVEGTSNPNLYWYRQAAGRGLQLLFYSVGIGQISSEVPQNLSASRPQDRQFILSSKKLLLSDSGFYLCAWSPKRAGELFFGEGSRLTVL.

This chain joins TRBV7-8 and TRBJ2-7; perhaps TRBD2 as D (6 bases). CDR1 SGHVS and CDR2 FQNEAQ come from the germline V gene. V lost 1 base and J 0 bases, leaving 10 bases between the germline ends. CDR3 length: 15 amino acids. The CDR3 is CASSLEGGSSYEQYF. The CDR3 DNA follows: TGTGCCAGCAGCTTAGAAGGAGGGAGCTCCTACGAGCAGTACTTC.

This chain uses TRBV4-1 with TRBJ2-2, with D possibly TRBD1 on 5 matching bases. Per the germline V gene, CDR1 is MGHRA and CDR2 is YSYEKL. The ends were cut back, 3 bases at V and 3 bases at J, with 8 bases in the middle. The CDR3 length is 14 residues. CDR3: CASSQQGYTGELFF. CDR3 in DNA: TGCGCCAGCAGCCAGCAGGGTTACACCGGGGAGCTGTTTTTT.

This chain links TRBV5-6 with TRBJ1-2, with no clear D. Germline V gene sequence: CDR1 SGHDT, CDR2 YYEEEE. This CDR3 has 11 residues. Trimming removed 4 bases from V and 8 bases from J, with 9 bases in between. As DNA, the CDR3 is TGTGCCAGCAGCAAAGCCCTAGGCTACACCTTC. Protein: CASSKALGYTF.

The rearrangement joins TRBV6-5 to TRBJ2-7, with D perhaps given as TRBD1 or TRBD2 (5 bases each). Germline-derived CDR1 and CDR2 are MNHEY and SVGAGI. The CDR3 consists of 14 residues. Deletions cut 10 bases from V and 2 bases from J, with 18 bases between. CDR3 sequence: CATSRGNAPYEQYF. CDR3 sequence (DNA): TGTGCCACCTCCCGGGGCAATGCACCCTACGAGCAGTACTTC.

CDR3 region: CASSPRTSWETQYF. The CDR3 DNA follows: TGTGCCAGCAGCCCGCGGACTAGCTGGGAGACCCAGTACTTC. The chain links TRBV5-6 to TRBJ2-5; TRBD2 matches at 8 bases. The V segment lost 4 bases and the J segment 5 bases; nucleotides outside the gene matches: 7. The V gene's germline CDR1 is SGHDT and CDR2 YYEEEE. The CDR3 runs 14 residues. Filled out from reference TRBV5-6 and TRBJ2-5, the complete variable domain reads DAGVTQSPTHLIKTRGQQVTLRCSPKSGHDTVSWYQQALGQGPQFIFQYYEEEERQRGNFPDRFSGHQFPNYSSELNVNALLLGDSALYLCASSPRTSWETQYFGPGTRLLVL.

This chain uses TRBV6-5 with TRBJ1-5, with a tentative D call TRBD1 (6 bases). V was cut by 6 bases and J by 3 bases, with 15 bases left in between. The CDR3 has 15 residues. Germline CDR1 reads MNHEY; CDR2 reads SVGAGI. The CDR3 protein is CASSPVGGYNQPQHF. The CDR3 nucleotides are TGTGCCAGCAGCCCCGTCGGGGGCTACAATCAGCCCCAGCATTTT.

The V call is TRBV2, the J call TRBJ2-1; 10 nucleotides agree with TRBD1. Losses at the gene ends were 1 base for V and 7 bases for J; bases not matched to a gene: 4. This CDR3 comprises 15 residues. The germline V gene encodes CDR1 SNHLY and CDR2 FYNNEI. CDR3 region: CASSEGQGAWNEQFF. The CDR3 coding sequence is TGTGCCAGCAGTGAAGGACAGGGGGCTTGGAATGAGCAGTTCTTC.

The chain uses TRBV9 and TRBJ2-5; D not resolved. V dropped 2 bases and J dropped 2 bases, with 10 bases sitting between them. This CDR3 is built from 14 residues. Germline V gene sequence: CDR1 SGDLS, CDR2 YYNGEE. CDR3 DNA: TGTGCCAGCAGCGTTTCTAGTAGTCAAGAGACCCAGTACTTC. Its translation is CASSVSSSQETQYF.